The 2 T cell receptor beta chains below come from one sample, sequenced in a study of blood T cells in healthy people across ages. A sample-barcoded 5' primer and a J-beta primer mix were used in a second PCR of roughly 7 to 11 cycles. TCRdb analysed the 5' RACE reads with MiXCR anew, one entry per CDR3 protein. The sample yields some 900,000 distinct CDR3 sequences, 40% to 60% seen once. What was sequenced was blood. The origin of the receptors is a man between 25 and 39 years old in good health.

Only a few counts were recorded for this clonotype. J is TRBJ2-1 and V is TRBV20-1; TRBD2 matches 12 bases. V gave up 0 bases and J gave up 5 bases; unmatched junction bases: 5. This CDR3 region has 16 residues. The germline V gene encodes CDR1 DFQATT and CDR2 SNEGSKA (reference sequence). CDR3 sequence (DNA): TGCAGTGCTAGAGAGGGGGCTAGCGGGGGGGACAATGAGCAGTTCTTC. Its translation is CSAREGASGGDNEQFF.

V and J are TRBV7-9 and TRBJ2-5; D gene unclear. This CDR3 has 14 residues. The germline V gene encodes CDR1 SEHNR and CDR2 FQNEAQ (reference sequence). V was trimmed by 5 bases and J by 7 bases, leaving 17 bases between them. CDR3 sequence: CASSNTQYLGTQYF. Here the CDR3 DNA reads TGTGCCAGCAGCAACACCCAGTATTTGGGGACCCAGTACTTC.